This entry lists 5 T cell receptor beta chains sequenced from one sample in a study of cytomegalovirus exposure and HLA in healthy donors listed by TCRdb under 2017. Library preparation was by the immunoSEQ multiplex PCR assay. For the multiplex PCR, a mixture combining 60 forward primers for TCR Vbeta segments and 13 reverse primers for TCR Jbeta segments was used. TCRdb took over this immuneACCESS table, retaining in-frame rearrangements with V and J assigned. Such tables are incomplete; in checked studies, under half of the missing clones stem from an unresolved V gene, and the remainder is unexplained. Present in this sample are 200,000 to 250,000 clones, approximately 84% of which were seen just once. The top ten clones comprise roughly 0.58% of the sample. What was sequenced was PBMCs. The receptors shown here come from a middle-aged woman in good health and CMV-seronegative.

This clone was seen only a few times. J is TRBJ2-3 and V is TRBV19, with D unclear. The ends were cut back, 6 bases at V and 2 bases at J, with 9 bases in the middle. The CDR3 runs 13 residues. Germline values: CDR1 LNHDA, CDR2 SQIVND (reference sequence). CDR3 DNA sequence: TGTGCCAGTAGCGGCAGGAACACAGATACGCAGTATTTT. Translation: CASSGRNTDTQYF.

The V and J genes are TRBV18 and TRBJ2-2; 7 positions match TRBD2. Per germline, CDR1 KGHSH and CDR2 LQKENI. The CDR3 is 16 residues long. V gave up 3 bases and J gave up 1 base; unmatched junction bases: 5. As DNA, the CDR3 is TGTGCCAGCTCACCTGCCCTAGCGGAGAACACCGGGGAGCTGTTTTTT. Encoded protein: CASSPALAENTGELFF. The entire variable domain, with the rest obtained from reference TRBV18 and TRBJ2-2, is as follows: NAGVMQNPRHLVRRRGQEARLRCSPMKGHSHVYWYRQLPEEGLKFMVYLQKENIIDESGMPKERFSAEFPKEGPSILRIQQVVRGDSAAYFCASSPALAENTGELFFGEGSRLTVL.

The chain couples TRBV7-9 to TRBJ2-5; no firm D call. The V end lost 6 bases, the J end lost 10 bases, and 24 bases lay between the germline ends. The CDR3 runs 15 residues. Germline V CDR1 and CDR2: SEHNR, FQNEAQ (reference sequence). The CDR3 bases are TGTGCCAGCAGTGGCTCGACATACACAAGAGAAAGCCAGTACTTC. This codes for CASSGSTYTRESQYF.

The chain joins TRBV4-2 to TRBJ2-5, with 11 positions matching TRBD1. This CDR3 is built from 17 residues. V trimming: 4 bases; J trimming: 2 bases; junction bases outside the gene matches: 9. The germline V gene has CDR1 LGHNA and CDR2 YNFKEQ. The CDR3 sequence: CASSPRDRGDLQETQYF. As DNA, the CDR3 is TGTGCCAGCAGCCCCCGGGACAGGGGGGATCTACAAGAGACCCAGTACTTC.

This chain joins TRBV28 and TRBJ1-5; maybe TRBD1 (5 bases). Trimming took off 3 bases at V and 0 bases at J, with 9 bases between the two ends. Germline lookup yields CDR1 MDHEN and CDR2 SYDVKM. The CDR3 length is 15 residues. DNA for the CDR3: TGTGCCAGCAGTTTGGGGGGATATAGCAATCAGCCCCAGCATTTT. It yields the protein CASSLGGYSNQPQHF.